Reported below is one T cell receptor (beta chain). A read error may account for a junction end that differs from germline. This specimen comes from a study of blood T cells in healthy people across ages. Germline CDR1 is SGHNT and CDR2 is YYREEE (reference sequence). The CDR3 has 20 amino acids. Then a second PCR, running about 6 to 12 cycles, was carried out with a sample-barcoded 5' primer and a J-beta primer mix. TCRdb called the 5' RACE reads again in MiXCR, with one record for every CDR3 protein. The sample yields about 1.4 million distinct CDR3 sequences, roughly 60% seen once. The chain links TRBV5-4 to TRBJ2-1, with 10 bases aligning to TRBD2. Source material: blood. This sequence originates from a young man in good health. The CDR3 sequence: CARSIAIRGQLAGSYNEQFF. For the CDR3, the DNA is TGTGCCCGCAGCATAGCTATCAGGGGGCAACTAGCGGGGAGCTACAATGAGCAGTTCTTC.